A single sample gave rise to the 29 T cell receptor beta chains below, sequenced in a study of control samples from healthy donors and cancer patients. Assay used: immunoSEQ multiplex PCR; TCRdb lists only in-frame clones, some missing. The table shows about 140,000 clones, with 94% occurring only once. The specimen sequenced was blood. The receptor source for this set is a man in his forties in good health.

As concerns this clone: This sample also contains other DNA sequences that code for the same CDR3. This chain connects TRBV6-5 to TRBJ1-2, with 7 bases matching TRBD1. J was trimmed by 4 bases and V by 5 bases; bases with no gene match: 4. The CDR3 is 13 amino acids. Germline loops: CDR1 MNHEY, CDR2 SVGAGI. CDR3 DNA: TGTGCCAGCAGTCCGGGACAGCTCTATGGCTACACCTTC. This translates into CASSPGQLYGYTF.

The chain carries TRBV6-5 and TRBJ1-1, with a weak D call TRBD1 (6 bases). V lost 10 bases and J lost 2, with 20 bases in between. The germline V gene has CDR1 MNHEY and CDR2 SVGAGI. The CDR3 is 15 amino acids. The CDR3 DNA is TGTGCCACCCTCGCGGGGGCGAGAGTAAACACTGAAGCTTTCTTT. Amino acid sequence: CATLAGARVNTEAFF.

V usage is TRBV5-5 and J usage is TRBJ2-3; possibly TRBD1 for D (6 bases). The CDR3 runs to 14 residues. Germline values: CDR1 SGHKS, CDR2 YYEKEE (reference sequence). Between the trimmed V and J ends, which lost 0 bases and 4 bases, there was a span of 9 bases. CDR3 DNA: TGTGCCAGCAGCTTGGAAAACAGGGCAGATACGCAGTATTTT. Encoded protein: CASSLENRADTQYF.

The chain's CDR3 is CASSQSAFLNTIYF. For the CDR3, the DNA is TGTGCCAGCAGCCAGAGCGCATTCCTGAACACCATATATTTT. The V gene is TRBV3-1 (or the pseudogene TRBV3-2), the J gene TRBJ1-3; D uncertain. CDR1 is LGHDT and CDR2 is YNNKEL in the germline V gene (reference sequence). The CDR3 extends over 14 amino acids. Trimming removed 3 bases at V and 7 bases at J, with 13 bases between.

The rearrangement links TRBV4-1 to TRBJ2-3, with TRBD1 matching 8 bases. The CDR3 length is 15 residues. Germline V gene sequence: CDR1 MGHRA, CDR2 YSYEKL. With V trimmed by 1 base and J by 2 bases, 2 bases remained unmatched. In nucleotides, the CDR3 is TGCGCCAGCAGCCAAGGGACAGGGAACACAGATACGCAGTATTTT. Translated: CASSQGTGNTDTQYF.

V gene TRBV4-2 combines with J gene TRBJ2-3; 8 nucleotides line up with TRBD1. Unmatched junction bases numbered 10, after V lost 3 bases and J lost 5 bases. There are 16 residues in the CDR3. Germline loops: CDR1 LGHNA, CDR2 YNFKEQ. CDR3 bases: TGTGCCAGCAGCCAGGACGTCAGGGGGCGCGTAGATACGCAGTATTTT. Translated, it gives CASSQDVRGRVDTQYF.

The chain carries TRBV3-1 (or the pseudogene TRBV3-2) and TRBJ2-7; TRBD1 aligns across 7 bases. The junction had 10 bases not matched to a gene; V was cut back by 5 bases and J by 0 bases. The CDR3 is 16 residues long. Germline values: CDR1 LGHDT, CDR2 YNNKEL (reference sequence). The CDR3 region is CASSVTGVSSSYEQYF. In DNA, the CDR3 is TGTGCCAGCAGCGTTACAGGGGTGTCTTCCTCCTACGAGCAGTACTTC.

V usage is TRBV19 and J usage is TRBJ2-5; possibly TRBD1 for D (5 bases). Germline CDR1 LNHDA, CDR2 SQIVND (reference sequence). The CDR3 has 13 amino acids. V shed 6 bases and J shed 2 bases, with 10 bases lying between them. The CDR3 sequence is CASRRRTQETQYF. The CDR3 region has the DNA TGTGCCAGTAGGCGACGGACACAAGAGACCCAGTACTTC.

V gene TRBV27 combines with J gene TRBJ2-1; tentative D call: TRBD2 (6 bases). Trimming pared 5 bases from V and 4 bases from J, leaving 21 bases between. Germline values: CDR1 MNHEY, CDR2 SMNVEV (reference sequence). The CDR3 runs 17 residues. CDR3: CASSPVWLATRYNEQFF. The DNA for the CDR3 is TGTGCCAGCAGTCCAGTATGGCTAGCGACCCGTTACAATGAGCAGTTCTTC.

The J gene is TRBJ2-2, the V gene TRBV27; D remains ambiguous. The V gene lost 3 bases and the J gene lost 1 base, with 6 bases spanning the gap. The germline gives CDR1 MNHEY, CDR2 SMNVEV (reference sequence). The CDR3 is 14 residues long. The CDR3 DNA follows: TGTGCCAGCAGTTTGTCACAGAACACCGGGGAGCTGTTTTTT. Its translation: CASSLSQNTGELFF.

The J gene is TRBJ2-1, the V gene TRBV7-9, with 10 positions matching TRBD1. The J segment lost 0 bases and the V segment lost 5 bases, leaving 10 bases of the junction unmatched. CDR3 length: 18 amino acids. Per the germline V gene, CDR1 is SEHNR and CDR2 is FQNEAQ (reference sequence). CDR3 residues: CASSLRDRGSSSYNEQFF. In DNA, the CDR3 is TGTGCCAGCAGCCTCCGGGACAGGGGTTCGAGCTCCTACAATGAGCAGTTCTTC.

The rearrangement uses TRBV28 and TRBJ2-3; TRBD2 is a possible D gene (5 bases). CDR3 length: 15 amino acids. Germline values: CDR1 MDHEN, CDR2 SYDVKM. Trimming took off 5 bases at V and 4 bases at J, with 16 bases between the two ends. CDR3 coding DNA: TGTGCCAGCAGTGACCGTGAGGGTCGTTCAGATACGCAGTATTTT. It codes for CASSDREGRSDTQYF.

This rearrangement joins TRBV7-3 to TRBJ2-1; TRBD1 or TRBD2 may be the D gene (5 bases each). Trimming cost V 2 bases and J 6 bases, with 14 bases left between them. The germline CDR1 and CDR2 sequences are SGHTA and FQGTGA. The CDR3 consists of 15 residues. CDR3 protein: CASSLAGQGGNEQFF. As DNA, the CDR3 is TGTGCCAGCAGCTTAGCAGGGCAAGGAGGCAATGAGCAGTTCTTC.

The genes are TRBV11-2 and TRBJ1-6, with 9 bases identical to TRBD1. The CDR3 is made up of 13 amino acids. The V and J ends lost 5 bases and 16 bases, in that order; junction bases with no gene match: 9. The germline V gene encodes CDR1 SGHAT and CDR2 FQNNGV. The chain's CDR3 is CASSHGQGMGLHF. The CDR3 DNA follows: TGTGCCAGCAGCCACGGACAGGGGATGGGACTCCACTTT.

The chain joins TRBV7-6 to TRBJ2-3; D tentatively reads TRBD1 or TRBD2 (5 bases each). The CDR3 has 17 amino acids. Germline V lookup: CDR1 SGHVS, CDR2 FNYEAQ. Trimming cost V 5 bases and J 0 bases, with 18 bases left between them. In DNA, the CDR3 is TGTGCCAGCAGCCCCGGGGCGGTTTCGTCTAGCACAGATACGCAGTATTTT. Translated, it gives CASSPGAVSSSTDTQYF.

The chain joins TRBV5-1 to TRBJ2-5, with D possibly TRBD1 on 5 matching bases. Trimming cost V 4 bases and J 2 bases, with 21 bases left between them. This CDR3 contains 17 residues. CDR1 is SGHRS, CDR2 YFSETQ, per germline. CDR3 region: CASSLDPNRGPQETQYF. The CDR3 DNA is TGCGCCAGCAGCCTGGACCCAAATAGGGGTCCTCAAGAGACCCAGTACTTC.

This clone has more than one count but fewer than ten. The chain links TRBV6-5 to TRBJ2-3; TRBD2 agrees at 8 bases. V was clipped by 0 bases and J by 4 bases; unmatched bases: 6. This CDR3 region has 16 residues. In germline, CDR1 is MNHEY, CDR2 SVGAGI. CDR3 protein: CASSYSPGGGADTQYF. The CDR3, as DNA: TGTGCCAGCAGTTACTCCCCGGGAGGGGGGGCAGATACGCAGTATTTT.

The rearrangement joins TRBV12-3 or TRBV12-4 to TRBJ2-7; a weak D match, TRBD1 (6 bases). The V end was cut by 8 bases, the J end by 2 bases, with 10 bases between. The CDR3 extends over 12 amino acids. The CDR3 here is CASGWTAYEQYF. As DNA, the CDR3 is TGTGCCAGCGGCTGGACAGCCTACGAGCAGTACTTC.

This clone was observed a single time. The chain joins TRBV9 to TRBJ1-2; the D is unclear. The CDR3 extends over 16 amino acids. V shed 4 bases and J shed 8 bases, with 24 bases lying between them. Germline lookup yields CDR1 SGDLS and CDR2 YYNGEE. The DNA for the CDR3 is TGTGCCAGCAGCCCCCTCGAACCTGGACGATTGAGGGGCTACACCTTC. It translates to CASSPLEPGRLRGYTF.

This clone is a singleton in its sample. The chain links TRBV7-9 to TRBJ1-1; weak D call: TRBD1 (5 bases). The V end lost 3 bases, the J end lost 1 base, and 12 bases lay between the germline ends. This CDR3 contains 15 residues. Germline V gives CDR1 SEHNR, CDR2 FQNEAQ (reference sequence). As DNA, the CDR3 is TGTGCCAGCAGCTTCCTGGGGGGAAAGAACACTGAAGCTTTCTTT. Its protein is CASSFLGGKNTEAFF. Full variable domain (rest looked up from reference TRBV7-9 and TRBJ1-1): DTGVSQNPRHKITKRGQNVTFRCDPISEHNRLYWYRQTLGQGPEFLTYFQNEAQLEKSRLLSDRFSAERPKGSFSTLEIQRTEQGDSAMYLCASSFLGGKNTEAFFGQGTRLTVV.

The chain recombines TRBV13 with TRBJ2-3; D gene uncertain. The germline gives CDR1 PRHDT, CDR2 FYEKMQ (reference sequence). The CDR3 runs to 14 residues. V was shortened by 4 bases and J by 0 bases, with 8 bases between the two germline ends. The DNA for the CDR3 is TGTGCCAGCAGCTCCCTGGGGAGCACAGATACGCAGTATTTT. Protein product: CASSSLGSTDTQYF.

The chain recombines TRBV28 with TRBJ1-5, with 10 bases identical to TRBD1. The CDR3 consists of 14 residues. Germline V gives CDR1 MDHEN, CDR2 SYDVKM. J lost 4 bases, V lost 5 bases, and 2 bases had no gene match. The DNA of the CDR3 is TGTGCCAGCAGTGGGGGACAGGGGAATCAGCCCCAGCATTTT. Translation: CASSGGQGNQPQHF.

The chain has TRBV21-1 and TRBJ1-4. TRBV21-1 is listed as a pseudogene. There are 17 residues in the CDR3. The CDR3 DNA reads as TGTGCCAGCAGCAAAGAGGCGGGGTATGGGACTAATGAAAAACTGTTTTTT. As protein: CASSKEAGYGTNEKLFF.

The chain uses TRBV5-5 and TRBJ2-7, with D unclear. Germline CDR1 SGHKS, CDR2 YYEKEE (reference sequence). The CDR3 extends over 13 amino acids. Trimming pared 0 bases from V and 2 bases from J, leaving 6 bases between. The DNA for the CDR3 is TGTGCCAGCAGCTTGGAGTGGACCTACGAGCAGTACTTC. It specifies CASSLEWTYEQYF.

The chain recombines TRBV19 with TRBJ2-1; 12 nucleotides match TRBD2. There are 20 residues in the CDR3. With V trimmed by 6 bases and J by 5 bases, 20 bases remained unmatched. Germline CDR1 LNHDA, CDR2 SQIVND (reference sequence). The CDR3: CASSRIAGRASGRADNEQFF. The CDR3 nucleotides read TGTGCCAGTAGCCGCATCGCAGGAAGAGCTAGCGGGAGGGCCGACAATGAGCAGTTCTTC.

The rearrangement joins TRBV14 to TRBJ2-3; 11 bases agree with TRBD1. Germline lookup yields CDR1 SGHDN and CDR2 FVKESK. The V segment lost 8 bases and the J segment 4 bases; nucleotides outside the gene matches: 5. CDR3 length: 14 amino acids. CDR3 sequence reads: CASRRTGGADTQYF. CDR3 nucleotide sequence: TGTGCCAGCCGCCGGACAGGGGGCGCAGATACGCAGTATTTT.

This clone showed up just once. This chain links TRBV10-2 with TRBJ2-1; TRBD1 aligns across 7 bases. The germline CDR1 and CDR2 sequences are WSHSY and SAAADI. The CDR3 totals 15 residues. The trim removed 5 bases at V and 8 bases at J, leaving 12 bases unmatched. Here the CDR3 reads CASSQGQLVWDEQFF. CDR3 nucleotide sequence: TGCGCCAGCAGTCAGGGACAGCTAGTTTGGGATGAGCAGTTCTTC.

The chain combines TRBV7-9 with TRBJ1-5, with unresolved D. V was shortened by 4 bases and J by 5 bases, with 6 bases between the two germline ends. The germline V gene encodes CDR1 SEHNR and CDR2 FQNEAQ (reference sequence). The CDR3 runs 12 residues. The CDR3 loop reads CASSWGDQPQHF. CDR3 DNA sequence: TGTGCCAGCAGCTGGGGAGATCAGCCCCAGCATTTT.

The chain carries TRBV18 and TRBJ2-1; 10 nucleotides line up with TRBD2. V shed 2 bases and J 5 bases; nucleotides not matched to a gene: 3. This CDR3 is 15 amino acids long. Germline assignment: CDR1 KGHSH and CDR2 LQKENI. CDR3 sequence (DNA): TGTGCCAGCTCACCAGGGCTAGCGGGGGACAATGAGCAGTTCTTC. Protein sequence: CASSPGLAGDNEQFF.